Below are 20 T cell receptor beta chains sequenced from a single sample in a study of cytomegalovirus exposure and HLA in healthy donors. In the PCR, 60 Vbeta and 13 Jbeta primers were used. Using immunoSEQ multiplex PCR, the repertoire was profiled, and TCRdb retains in-frame clones only, with some absent. The sample holds 140,000 or so clones, over 75% seen once. Sequencing was performed on PBMCs. These receptors were collected from a young woman in good health and CMV-seronegative.

This chain uses TRBV28 with TRBJ1-2; 8 nucleotides align to TRBD1. From germline, CDR1 is MDHEN and CDR2 SYDVKM. The length of the CDR3 is 14 residues. The trim removed 8 bases at V and 4 bases at J, leaving 9 bases unmatched. This CDR3 reads CASRKTGASYGYTF. The DNA of the CDR3 is TGTGCCAGCCGAAAGACAGGGGCAAGCTATGGCTACACCTTC.

This chain links TRBV6-1 with TRBJ2-1; TRBD2 aligns across 8 bases. Germline CDR1 reads MNHNS; CDR2 reads SASEGT. Unmatched junction bases numbered 12, after V lost 6 bases and J lost 8 bases. The CDR3 consists of 15 residues. The CDR3 sequence: CASRGPGTRRHEQFF. The CDR3 DNA is TGTGCCAGCAGGGGACCCGGGACTAGAAGGCATGAGCAGTTCTTC.

In its sample, this clone was seen once. The gene calls are TRBV7-2 and TRBJ1-6; a possible D gene is TRBD1 (5 bases). V was clipped by 2 bases and J by 7 bases, with 15 bases between them. The CDR3 is 16 residues long. CDR1 is SGHTA and CDR2 is FQGNSA in the germline V gene. In DNA form, the CDR3 reads TGTGCCAGCAGCTTACGTCCCAGGGCCCAAAATTCACCCCTCCACTTT. It codes for CASSLRPRAQNSPLHF.

J is TRBJ1-2 and V is TRBV30; D is ambiguous. V shed 1 base and J shed 4 bases, with 16 bases lying between them. The CDR3 covers 15 residues. Germline CDR1 and CDR2: GTSNPN and SVGIG (reference sequence). The CDR3 DNA is TGTGCCTGGAGTGCAGGAATAATACCCTCCTATGGCTACACCTTC. It specifies CAWSAGIIPSYGYTF.

This clone turned up a few times. The V and J genes are TRBV6-6 and TRBJ2-7, with 8 nucleotides matching TRBD1. This CDR3 contains 14 residues. CDR1 and CDR2 from the germline V gene are MNHNY and SVGAGI (reference sequence). The V segment lost 2 bases and the J segment 2 bases; nucleotides outside the gene matches: 2. The CDR3 coding sequence is TGTGCCAGCAGTTACGGGACAGGCGCCTACGAGCAGTACTTC. Its protein is CASSYGTGAYEQYF.

This clone was picked up a small number of times. CDR3 loop: CASSLGLTGGTEAFF. In nucleotides, the CDR3 is TGTGCCAGCAGCTTGGGGCTGACAGGGGGTACTGAAGCTTTCTTT. The chain employs TRBV5-6 and TRBJ1-1; TRBD1 aligns across 9 bases. Germline assignment: CDR1 SGHDT and CDR2 YYEEEE. CDR3 length equals 15 residues. With 0 bases clipped from V and 5 bases from J, the junction kept 5 bases outside the gene matches.

There are a few counts of this clone. V and J are TRBV4-1 and TRBJ1-1; possible D gene TRBD1, 6 bases. This CDR3 is built from 13 residues. The V gene's germline CDR1 is MGHRA and CDR2 YSYEKL. Trimming removed 4 bases at V and 9 bases at J, with 15 bases between. This chain's CDR3 is CASSPGTWGKAFF. CDR3 nucleotide sequence: TGCGCCAGCAGCCCCGGGACATGGGGTAAAGCTTTCTTT.

The chain is built from TRBV19 and TRBJ1-2; a weak D match, TRBD1 (5 bases). The CDR3 contains 15 residues. Trimming stripped 3 bases from V and 2 bases from J, with 13 bases between. In germline, CDR1 is LNHDA, CDR2 SQIVND (reference sequence). The CDR3 loop is CASSIPGQVNYGYTF. The CDR3 nucleotides read TGTGCCAGTAGTATCCCAGGGCAGGTGAACTATGGCTACACCTTC.

This clone was counted only a few times. The chain has TRBV7-9 and TRBJ1-4; 7 bases line up with TRBD1. Per the germline V gene, CDR1 is SEHNR and CDR2 is FQNEAQ (reference sequence). This CDR3 is 15 amino acids long. With 5 bases clipped from V and 7 bases from J, the junction kept 10 bases outside the gene matches. CDR3 protein: CASSRDSAAGEKLFF. Written as DNA, the CDR3 is TGTGCCAGCAGCAGGGACAGCGCGGCCGGTGAAAAACTGTTTTTT.

The V call is TRBV6-6, the J call TRBJ1-4, with 9 bases aligning to TRBD1. From germline, CDR1 is MNHNY and CDR2 SVGAGI (reference sequence). J gave up 7 bases and V 5 bases, and 5 bases lay outside the gene matches. This CDR3 has 14 residues. The CDR3 nucleotides are TGTGCCAGCAGTCTTACAGGGGGCTTTGAAAAACTGTTTTTT. Amino acid sequence: CASSLTGGFEKLFF.

The chain has TRBV6-1 and TRBJ1-2, with 10 nucleotides matching TRBD1. CDR1 and CDR2 from the germline V gene are MNHNS and SASEGT. The J segment lost 6 bases and the V segment lost 4 bases, leaving 11 bases of the junction unmatched. CDR3 length: 16 amino acids. Written as DNA, the CDR3 is TGTGCCAGCAGTGCCTCCGGGACAGGGGATTTTGATGGCTACACCTTC. This codes for CASSASGTGDFDGYTF.

V usage is TRBV7-2 and J usage is TRBJ2-1; the match to TRBD2 covers 7 bases. Germline values: CDR1 SGHTA, CDR2 FQGNSA. The length of the CDR3 is 17 residues. Trimming at V came to 3 bases and at J to 9 bases, leaving 17 bases not matched to a gene. The CDR3 bases are TGTGCCAGCAGCTTCGTTTGGGGTGGGGGGGGAGGCGGTGAGCAGTTCTTC. Its translation is CASSFVWGGGGGGEQFF.

V gene TRBV5-1 combines with J gene TRBJ1-2; the match to TRBD1 covers 7 bases. Trimming removed 0 bases from V and 8 bases from J; junction bases left unmatched: 4. CDR1 SGHRS and CDR2 YFSETQ come from the germline V gene. The CDR3 loop spans 13 amino acids. The CDR3 spells CASSLGQGRGYTF. In nucleotides, the CDR3 is TGCGCCAGCAGCTTGGGACAGGGTAGAGGCTACACCTTC.

The chain carries TRBV4-3 and TRBJ2-2; D is unclear. The CDR3 totals 16 residues. Germline CDR1 is LGHNA and CDR2 is YSLEER. With 0 bases removed from V and 5 bases from J, the gap between germline ends came to 13 bases. CDR3 in DNA: TGCGCCAGCAGCCAAGATCTAGGAATAAGGACCGGGGAGCTGTTTTTT. Its protein product is CASSQDLGIRTGELFF.

This chain connects TRBV21-1 to TRBJ1-4. TRBV21-1 is labeled a pseudogene. CDR3 length: 12 amino acids. This CDR3 reads CASSKDCEKLFF. CDR3 in DNA: TGTGCCAGCAGCAAAGACTGTGAAAAACTGTTTTTT.

The V and J genes are TRBV7-9 and TRBJ2-7, with D unresolved. CDR1 is SEHNR and CDR2 is FQNEAQ in the germline V gene (reference sequence). CDR3 size: 14 residues. Trimming pared 0 bases from V and 0 bases from J, leaving 6 bases between. The CDR3 DNA is TGTGCCAGCAGCTTAGCCGCGGTCTCCTACGAGCAGTACTTC. This codes for CASSLAAVSYEQYF.

The V gene is TRBV27, the J gene TRBJ2-1; weak D call: TRBD2 (5 bases). The V gene's germline CDR1 is MNHEY and CDR2 SMNVEV (reference sequence). The CDR3 contains 15 residues. Between the trimmed V and J ends, which lost 4 bases and 3 bases, there was a span of 13 bases. The CDR3, as DNA: TGTGCCAGCAGTTCGCCCGACTATCTCTACAATGAGCAGTTCTTC. This encodes CASSSPDYLYNEQFF.

This rearrangement joins TRBV7-9 to TRBJ1-2, with D possibly TRBD1 on 6 matching bases. V shed 3 bases and J shed 7 bases, with 12 bases lying between them. The CDR3 length is 13 residues. The germline V gene encodes CDR1 SEHNR and CDR2 FQNEAQ (reference sequence). The CDR3 loop reads CASSFSGERGYTF. The CDR3 DNA follows: TGTGCCAGCAGCTTCTCAGGGGAGCGTGGCTACACCTTC.

The chain joins TRBV9 to TRBJ2-3, with TRBD1 identical over 10 bases. In germline, CDR1 is SGDLS, CDR2 YYNGEE. CDR3 size: 15 residues. The junction had 2 bases not matched to a gene; V was cut back by 3 bases and J by 1 base. CDR3 loop: CASSAGTGGTDTQYF. CDR3 nucleotide sequence: TGTGCCAGCAGCGCTGGGACAGGGGGCACAGATACGCAGTATTTT.

V and J are TRBV28 and TRBJ2-3; 8 bases are a match to TRBD1. Germline V lookup: CDR1 MDHEN, CDR2 SYDVKM. V was pared by 4 bases and J by 2 bases, with 14 bases of the junction left unmatched. CDR3 length: 18 amino acids. This CDR3 reads CASSSRFRGTGLTDTQYF. The DNA of the CDR3 is TGTGCCAGCAGTTCTCGATTCCGCGGGACAGGCCTCACAGATACGCAGTATTTT.